The rows below give T cell receptor beta chains drawn from one sample of a study of graft-versus-host responses after intestinal transplantation. Measured with immunoSEQ multiplex PCR; TCRdb has only the in-frame clones, and not every one. The sample records almost 70,000 clones, roughly 92% being singletons. The source material was bone marrow, sampled 700 to 850 days after intestinal transplantation. Receptors originate from a human patient who received an intestinal transplant, so some T cells may come from the graft donor. CDR3s include the opening cysteine and the closing phenylalanine or tryptophan. A D gene is named only where the DNA matches it firmly.

D	V	J	length	DNA	CDR3
-	TRBV5-1	TRBJ2-7	14	TGCGCCAGCAGCGTCGACAGGATATCCTACGAGCAGTACTTC	CASSVDRISYEQYF
-	TRBV28	TRBJ1-4	13	TGTGCCGAACAGCGGGCGGTCAATGAAAAACTGTTTTTT	CAEQRAVNEKLFF
-	TRBV18	TRBJ2-7	14	TGTGCCAGCTCACCCTCAGCAAATGACTACGAGCAGTACTTC	CASSPSANDYEQYF
-	TRBV5-5	TRBJ1-2	17	TGTGCCAGCAGCTTAACAGGTTATCCTCCCAATAACTATGGCTACACCTTC	CASSLTGYPPNNYGYTF
TRBD1	TRBV6-5	TRBJ1-4	12	TGTGCCAGCGGACAGGGGAATGAAAAACTGTTTTTT	CASGQGNEKLFF
-	TRBV9	TRBJ2-2	16	TGTGCCAGCAGCGGAGCTCGGGGGATGGAGACCGGGGAGCTGTTTTTT	CASSGARGMETGELFF
-	TRBV11-1	TRBJ2-1	15	TGTGCCAGCAGCTTAGCGGGGGTCTCCTACAATGAGCAGTTCTTC	CASSLAGVSYNEQFF
-	TRBV6-1	TRBJ1-5	12	TGTGCCAGCAGGGTACAGGGACAGCCCCAGCATTTT	CASRVQGQPQHF
TRBD2	TRBV11-2	TRBJ2-3	19	TGTGCCAGCAGCTCGGGACTAGCGGGGGGGTACTCTAGCACAGATACGCAGTATTTT	CASSSGLAGGYSSTDTQYF
-	TRBV27	TRBJ1-2	11	TGTGCCACCTCGGGGTTTTGGGGCTACACCTTC	CATSGFWGYTF
TRBD2	TRBV27	TRBJ2-2	20	TGTGCCAGCCGTACAACCGGGTATTTTCTAGCGGGAGGGAAGGCCGGGGAGCTGTTTTTT	CASRTTGYFLAGGKAGELFF
-	TRBV18	TRBJ1-2	16	TGTGCCAGCTCACCGAACGAGGGTTTTGGGAGCTATGGCTACACCTTC	CASSPNEGFGSYGYTF
-	TRBV5-5	TRBJ2-7	15	TGTGCCAGCAGGTCCACTCTGACGGATTACTACGAGCAGTACTTC	CASRSTLTDYYEQYF
-	TRBV7-3	TRBJ1-4	15	TGTGCCAGCAGCTTAACGGGGGACGGAAATGAAAAACTGTTTTTT	CASSLTGDGNEKLFF
-	TRBV11-2	TRBJ1-1	12	TGTGCCAGCAGCTCCCCGCGGACTCAAGCTTTCTTT	CASSSPRTQAFF
-	TRBV2	TRBJ1-4	12	TGTGCCAGCAGTACCGGGGGGGAAAAACTGTTTTTT	CASSTGGEKLFF